The clone carrying this TCR beta chain showed up just a few times. The antigen is not known. This entry comes from a study of CD8 T cells in ankylosing spondylitis. Quantitative molecular-barcoded 5'-RACE generated the TCR beta libraries. In TCRdb, the 5' RACE reads were re-called with MiXCR into one record per CDR3 protein. In the table there are 750,000 to 850,000 distinct CDR3 sequences, 12% of which are singletons. With 3 bases clipped from V and 6 bases from J, the junction kept 9 bases outside the gene matches. This CDR3 comprises 15 residues. From germline, CDR1 is MDHEN and CDR2 SYDVKM. Points from the study as a whole: The clones that were linked to disease were reported to be significantly enriched in matched synovial fluid samples from ankylosing spondylitis patients. Some of these motif variants have turned up before, in reports on reactive arthritis synovial fluid and blood. A motif in TCR beta, a set of 8 or 9 highly homologous variants, appeared characteristic of ankylosing spondylitis blood. Relatively rare in peripheral blood, disease-linked clones were also CD8+.

The gene calls are TRBV28 and TRBJ2-7; 9 bases match TRBD1. The specimen sequenced was blood, either unsorted or a sorted T cell fraction (not recorded which). The sequence derives from a male donor with ankylosing spondylitis. This CDR3 reads CASSFLRDRVGEQYF. In DNA form, the CDR3 reads TGTGCCAGCAGTTTCCTTCGGGACAGGGTGGGCGAGCAGTACTTC.